This paragraph reports one T cell receptor (beta chain). Antigen: not known. The source of the sample is a study of T-cell memory formation after mild COVID-19. Study-level background: Largely, the TCR clusters proved donor specific.

General study points: Cross-reactive memory apparently joined, as some responding clones appeared in pre-infection memory. Shrinking CD4+ clones were chiefly CM and EM; CD8+ ones were chiefly EMRA.

With constant-segment primers, 5'RACE yielded cDNA libraries of TCR alpha and TCR beta that carried sample barcodes and UMIs. TCRdb called the 5' RACE reads again in MiXCR, with one record for every CDR3 protein. This sample carries around 90,000 distinct CDR3 sequences, about 16% of them seen once, and the ten largest clones take approximately 40%. Trimming stripped 4 bases from V and 2 bases from J, with 12 bases between. The CDR3 runs 15 residues. Germline CDR1 and CDR2: LGHNA and YSLEER. Material: PBMCs or a T cell subset sorted from them (not recorded which). J is TRBJ2-1 and V is TRBV4-3, with a tentative D call TRBD2 (6 bases). This clonotype was obtained from a man aged 18 to 30 who had mild COVID-19 (a few samples of this study predate the infection). Cell type and time point are not known. This CDR3 is CASSPGTATYNEQFF. The CDR3 DNA follows: TGCGCCAGCAGCCCAGGGACTGCCACCTACAATGAGCAGTTCTTC.